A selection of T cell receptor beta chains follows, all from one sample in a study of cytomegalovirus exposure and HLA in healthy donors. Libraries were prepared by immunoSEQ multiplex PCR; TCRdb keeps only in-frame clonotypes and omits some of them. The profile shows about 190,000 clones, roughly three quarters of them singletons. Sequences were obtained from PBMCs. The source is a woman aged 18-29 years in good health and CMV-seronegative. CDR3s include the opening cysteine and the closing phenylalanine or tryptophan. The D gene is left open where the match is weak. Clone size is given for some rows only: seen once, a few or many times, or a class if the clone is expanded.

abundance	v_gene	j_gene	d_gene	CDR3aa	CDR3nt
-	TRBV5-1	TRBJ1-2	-	CASSSTDRSYGYTF	TGCGCCAGCAGCTCGACCGACAGGTCCTATGGCTACACCTTC
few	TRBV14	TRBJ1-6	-	CASSQVGGLYSPLHF	TGTGCCAGCAGCCAAGTGGGGGGGCTTTATTCACCCCTCCACTTT
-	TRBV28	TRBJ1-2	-	CASNPGGAGNYGYTF	TGTGCCAGCAACCCAGGAGGGGCGGGGAATTATGGCTACACCTTC
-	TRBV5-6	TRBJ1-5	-	CASSPTGGGGNQPQHF	TGTGCCAGCAGCCCCACTGGGGGAGGTGGCAATCAGCCCCAGCATTTT
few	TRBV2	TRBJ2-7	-	CASRLTREDEQYF	TGTGCCAGCAGGCTTACGAGGGAGGACGAGCAGTACTTC
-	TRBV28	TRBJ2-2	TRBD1	CASSLTGDTGELFF	TGTGCCAGCAGTTTGACAGGGGACACCGGGGAGCTGTTTTTT
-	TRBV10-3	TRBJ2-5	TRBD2	CAISDVTSGLRTQYF	TGTGCCATCAGTGATGTGACTAGCGGTCTGAGGACCCAGTACTTC
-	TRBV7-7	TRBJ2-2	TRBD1	CASGTGNTGELFF	TGTGCCAGCGGGACAGGGAACACCGGGGAGCTGTTTTTT
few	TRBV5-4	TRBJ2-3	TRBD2	CASRTSGTSLSF	TGTGCCAGCAGGACCTCCGGGACTAGCCTGTCTTTT
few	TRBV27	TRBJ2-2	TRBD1	CASVGQAGGELFF	TGTGCCAGCGTGGGACAGGCCGGCGGGGAGCTGTTTTTT
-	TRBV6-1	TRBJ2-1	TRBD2	CASSGLAGIGEQFF	TGTGCCAGCAGTGGGCTAGCGGGGATCGGTGAGCAGTTCTTC
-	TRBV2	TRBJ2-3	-	CASNMMEADTQYF	TGTGCCAGCAACATGATGGAGGCAGATACGCAGTATTTT
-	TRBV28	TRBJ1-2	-	CASSPPRQSEAYGYTF	TGTGCCAGCAGTCCCCCTCGACAGTCTGAGGCCTATGGCTACACCTTC
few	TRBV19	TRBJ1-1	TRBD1	CASSTRQGVNTEAFF	TGTGCCAGTAGTACTCGACAGGGGGTGAACACTGAAGCTTTCTTT
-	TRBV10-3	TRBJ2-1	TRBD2	CAISGGASGGWGGNEQFF	TGTGCCATCAGTGGAGGGGCTAGCGGGGGGTGGGGGGGCAATGAGCAGTTCTTC